This T cell receptor (beta chain) derives from a study of T cell repertoires in ileal Crohn's disease. Sequenced by immunoSEQ multiplex PCR; TCRdb stores in-frame clones only, minus some. In the table there are 10,000 to 14,000 clones, under 80% of which are singletons. CDR3 length: 14 amino acids. With 4 bases clipped from V and 9 bases from J, the junction kept 8 bases outside the gene matches. Looked up from germline, CDR1 is SGHRS and CDR2 is YFSETQ. The chain has TRBV5-1 and TRBJ2-2; 8 nucleotides match TRBD1. The sequenced material came from ileal tissue. This TCR derives from an adult with Crohn's disease. The CDR3 loop is CASSGGTGGRELFF. The CDR3 DNA reads TGCGCCAGCAGCGGAGGGACAGGCGGCCGGGAGCTGTTTTTT.